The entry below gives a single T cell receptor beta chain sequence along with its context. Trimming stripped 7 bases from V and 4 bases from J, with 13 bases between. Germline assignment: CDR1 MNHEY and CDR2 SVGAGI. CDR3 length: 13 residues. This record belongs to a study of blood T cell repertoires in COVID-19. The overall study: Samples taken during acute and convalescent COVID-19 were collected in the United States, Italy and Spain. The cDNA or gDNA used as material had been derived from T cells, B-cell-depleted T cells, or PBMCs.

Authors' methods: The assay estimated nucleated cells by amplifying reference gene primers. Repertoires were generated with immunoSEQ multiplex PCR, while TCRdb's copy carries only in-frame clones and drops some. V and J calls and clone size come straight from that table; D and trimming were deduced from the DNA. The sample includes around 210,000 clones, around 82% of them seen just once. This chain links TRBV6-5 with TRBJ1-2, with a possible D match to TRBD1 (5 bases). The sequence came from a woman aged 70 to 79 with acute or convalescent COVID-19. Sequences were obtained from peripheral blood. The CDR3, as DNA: TGTGCCAGCAACCCCGGGGGAGGCTATGGCTACACCTTC. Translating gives CASNPGGGYGYTF.